These 19 T cell receptor beta chains came from one sample sequenced in a study of cytomegalovirus exposure and HLA in healthy donors. The PCR ran on 60 Vbeta and 13 Jbeta primers. TCRdb keeps only in-frame clones here, not all; method: immunoSEQ multiplex PCR. This repertoire shows about 120,000 clones, about 80% found once; its top ten account for about 8.9%. The sample comprised PBMCs. Receptor source: a man younger than 40 in good health and CMV-seropositive.

The J gene is TRBJ1-3, the V gene TRBV5-1; a possible D gene is TRBD1 (6 bases). The germline V gene has CDR1 SGHRS and CDR2 YFSETQ. The CDR3 consists of 16 residues. V was trimmed by 2 bases and J by 4 bases, leaving 16 bases between them. The DNA of the CDR3 is TGCGCCAGCAGCTTCTCACTACAGGGAGCCGGAAACACCATATATTTT. Its translation: CASSFSLQGAGNTIYF.

The V call is TRBV10-2, the J call TRBJ1-5, with D possibly being TRBD1 (5 bases). This CDR3 region has 15 residues. Germline-derived CDR1 and CDR2 are WSHSY and SAAADI. Trimming shortened V by 0 bases and J by 1 base, and 7 bases separated the two germline ends. This CDR3 reads CASSESGQSNQPQHF. The CDR3, as DNA: TGCGCCAGCAGTGAGTCGGGGCAGAGCAATCAGCCCCAGCATTTT.

The chain is built from TRBV6-1 and TRBJ2-7; D unclear. Trimming took off 2 bases at V and 7 bases at J, with 15 bases between the two ends. This CDR3 has 14 amino acids. Germline V CDR1 and CDR2: MNHNS, SASEGT. The CDR3: CASSEKGRSFEQYF. In nucleotides, the CDR3 is TGTGCCAGCAGTGAAAAAGGCAGGTCTTTTGAGCAGTACTTC.

CDR3 DNA sequence: TGTGCCAGCAGCTTAGCGCCAAGGGTGGCAGGGGGGTATGGCTACACCTTC. Protein product: CASSLAPRVAGGYGYTF. The V gene is TRBV7-6, the J gene TRBJ1-2; 7 nucleotides line up with TRBD1. CDR3 size: 17 residues. Germline-derived CDR1 and CDR2 are SGHVS and FNYEAQ. V lost 0 bases to trimming and J lost 5 bases; unmatched junction nucleotides: 12. Supplemented by reference TRBV7-6 and TRBJ1-2, the full variable domain reads GAGVSQSPRYKVTKRGQDVALRCDPISGHVSLYWYRQALGQGPEFLTYFNYEAQQDKSGLPNDRFSAERPEGSISTLTIQRTEQRDSAMYRCASSLAPRVAGGYGYTFGSGTRLTVV.

DNA for the CDR3: TGTGCCACCAGCAAGACTCGGGGCGGGGGGGAAAACAATGAGCAGTTCTTC. Protein sequence: CATSKTRGGGENNEQFF. The rearrangement joins TRBV15 to TRBJ2-1; 9 nucleotides line up with TRBD2. Trimming took 4 bases from V and 5 from J; bases not matched to a gene: 12. Germline loops: CDR1 LNHNV, CDR2 YYDKDF (reference sequence). The CDR3 contains 17 residues.

V usage is TRBV7-9 and J usage is TRBJ2-7; 9 bases align to TRBD1. The length of the CDR3 is 16 residues. V shed 1 base, J shed 3 bases, and the junction held 7 bases outside the gene matches. Germline CDR1 reads SEHNR; CDR2 reads FQNEAQ (reference sequence). CDR3 DNA sequence: TGTGCCAGCAGCTTAGGTACGGGACAGGGAAGCTACGAGCAGTACTTC. It encodes CASSLGTGQGSYEQYF.

The chain joins TRBV7-9 to TRBJ1-6, with 8 bases matching TRBD1. The ends lost 5 bases at V and 7 bases at J; junction bases unmatched: 7. Germline lookup yields CDR1 SEHNR and CDR2 FQNEAQ (reference sequence). This CDR3 contains 15 residues. For the CDR3, the DNA is TGTGCCAGCAGCCCAATGACAGGGGCAAATTCACCCCTCCACTTT. Encoded protein: CASSPMTGANSPLHF.

V and J are TRBV6-1 and TRBJ1-2; 9 bases line up with TRBD1. J gave up 1 base and V 6 bases, and 3 bases lay outside the gene matches. This CDR3 is built from 14 residues. CDR1 is MNHNS, CDR2 SASEGT, per germline. CDR3 protein: CASRETGGNYGYTF. The CDR3 DNA is TGTGCCAGCAGGGAGACAGGGGGTAACTATGGCTACACCTTC.

This clone was seen only a few times. V is TRBV5-1 and J is TRBJ2-1; 9 bases agree with TRBD2. Germline loops: CDR1 SGHRS, CDR2 YFSETQ. This CDR3 comprises 13 residues. V trimming: 6 bases; J trimming: 7 bases; junction bases outside the gene matches: 5. The CDR3 DNA is TGCGCCAGCATGGCGGGGGGGCAGAATGAGCAGTTCTTC. Encoded protein: CASMAGGQNEQFF.

V gene TRBV10-1 combines with J gene TRBJ1-1; D not certain. Trimming removed 8 bases at V and 1 base at J, with 11 bases between. CDR3 size: 13 residues. Germline V CDR1 and CDR2: WNHNN, SYGVQD (reference sequence). In nucleotides, the CDR3 is TGCGCCAGCCAGAGAGAGCGGAACACTGAAGCTTTCTTT. Its translation is CASQRERNTEAFF.

CDR3 sequence: CASSPLNSGAGTDTQYF. The CDR3 DNA sequence: TGTGCCAGCAGCCCTTTAAATAGCGGGGCTGGCACAGATACGCAGTATTTT. This sequence joins TRBV4-2 and TRBJ2-3, with 8 bases fitting TRBD2. J lost 1 base, V lost 4 bases, and 10 bases had no gene match. This CDR3 has 17 amino acids. Per germline, CDR1 LGHNA and CDR2 YNFKEQ.

As to this clone: Other DNA variants within this sample encode the same CDR3. Here the CDR3 DNA reads TGTGCCAGCAGCAGGACAGGGACGGAGACCCAGTACTTC. This sequence encodes CASSRTGTETQYF. J is TRBJ2-5 and V is TRBV7-9; 8 bases fit TRBD1. The CDR3 totals 13 residues. In germline, CDR1 is SEHNR, CDR2 FQNEAQ (reference sequence). The trim removed 5 bases at V and 5 bases at J, leaving 4 bases unmatched.

J is TRBJ1-4 and V is TRBV5-6, with D possibly matching TRBD1 (5 bases). The CDR3 spans 14 residues. CDR1 and CDR2 from the germline V gene are SGHDT and YYEEEE. V lost 6 bases, J lost 0 bases, and 9 bases lay in between. The CDR3 spells CASNPTATNEKLFF. As DNA, the CDR3 is TGTGCCAGCAACCCGACAGCAACTAATGAAAAACTGTTTTTT.

The chain recombines TRBV5-5 with TRBJ2-7, with 8 bases identical to TRBD2. V dropped 4 bases and J dropped 1; count of bases not matched to a gene: 7. This CDR3 spans 15 amino acids. Per the germline V gene, CDR1 is SGHKS and CDR2 is YYEKEE (reference sequence). Written as DNA, the CDR3 is TGTGCCAGCAGCCCCCCGGGGGGGCTTTCCTACGAGCAGTACTTC. Its protein product is CASSPPGGLSYEQYF.

The chain couples TRBV4-2 to TRBJ1-2, with a possible D match to TRBD1 (6 bases). The CDR3 is 12 residues long. The germline gives CDR1 LGHNA, CDR2 YNFKEQ. V was cut by 4 bases and J by 8 bases, with 11 bases left in between. CDR3 DNA: TGTGCCAGCAGCCGAGTGACAGGAGGCTACACCTTC. Translation gives CASSRVTGGYTF.

Only a few counts were recorded for this clone. This chain joins TRBV5-1 and TRBJ1-5, with D maybe TRBD1 (6 bases). The CDR3 totals 15 residues. The germline gives CDR1 SGHRS, CDR2 YFSETQ. Trimming stripped 4 bases from V and 5 bases from J, with 16 bases between. Here the CDR3 DNA reads TGCGCCAGCAGCCTGAGAGACAGGCCCCATCAGCCCCAGCATTTT. It translates to CASSLRDRPHQPQHF.

The chain links TRBV29-1 to TRBJ1-1; TRBD1 matches 7 bases. This CDR3 comprises 16 residues. V dropped 4 bases and J dropped 1; count of bases not matched to a gene: 12. The germline CDR1 and CDR2 sequences are SQVTM and ANQGSEA. For the CDR3, the DNA is TGCAGCGTTGCGTGGGGGGTCGGACAGGAGAACACTGAAGCTTTCTTT. Translation gives CSVAWGVGQENTEAFF. The full variable domain, with the rest looked up from reference TRBV29-1 and TRBJ1-1, is SAVISQKPSRDICQRGTSLTIQCQVDSQVTMMFWYRQQPGQSLTLIATANQGSEATYESGFVIDKFPISRPNLTFSTLTVSNMSPEDSSIYLCSVAWGVGQENTEAFFGQGTRLTVV.

J is TRBJ1-1 and V is TRBV6-1; weak D call: TRBD1 (6 bases). The CDR3 contains 15 residues. The V gene's germline CDR1 is MNHNS and CDR2 SASEGT. The germline V and J ends were trimmed by 0 bases and 3 bases, with 11 bases remaining between them. The CDR3, as DNA: TGTGCCAGCAGTGAAGCGGGGCAGGGGTACACTGAAGCTTTCTTT. Its translation: CASSEAGQGYTEAFF.

This chain uses TRBV10-1 with TRBJ2-5; 11 nucleotides align to TRBD2. The CDR3 spans 16 residues. V trimming: 5 bases; J trimming: 4 bases; junction bases outside the gene matches: 9. Per germline, CDR1 WNHNN and CDR2 SYGVQD (reference sequence). The CDR3 is CASSTGLAVDLETQYF. CDR3 DNA: TGCGCCAGCAGTACGGGACTAGCGGTGGATCTAGAGACCCAGTACTTC.